Listed here are 24 T cell receptor beta chains from one sample, sequenced in a study of lymphopenia after photon versus proton radiotherapy. Assay: immunoSEQ multiplex PCR; the TCRdb copy retains only in-frame clones and omits some. The sample has roughly 30,000 clones, about 91% seen once. The material sequenced was peripheral blood, taken from a patient treated with proton-based radiotherapy. The receptors come from a woman aged 55-69 years with cholangiocarcinoma. Some clones in this sample may be carry-over from other donors' samples.

V and J are TRBV10-3 and TRBJ2-7; D possibly corresponds to TRBD2 (5 bases). With 0 bases removed from V and 2 bases from J, the gap between germline ends came to 8 bases. CDR1 is ENHRY and CDR2 is SYGVKD in the germline V gene. This CDR3 spans 14 amino acids. The CDR3 sequence is CAISESSGPYEQYF. The DNA for the CDR3 is TGTGCCATCAGTGAGTCAAGCGGACCCTACGAGCAGTACTTC.

This chain links TRBV27 with TRBJ2-5; D gene unclear. The CDR3 covers 13 residues. V lost 2 bases and J 3 bases, leaving 7 bases between the germline ends. Germline values: CDR1 MNHEY, CDR2 SMNVEV (reference sequence). This CDR3 is CASSLRTEETQYF. CDR3 coding DNA: TGTGCCAGCAGTTTAAGAACAGAAGAGACCCAGTACTTC.

J is TRBJ2-7 and V is TRBV6-5, with a tentative D call TRBD2 (7 bases). The CDR3 extends over 15 amino acids. V shed 2 bases and J shed 6 bases, with 17 bases lying between them. Germline V gene lookup returns CDR1 MNHEY and CDR2 SVGAGI. CDR3 sequence: CASSYRWGAGAEQYF. CDR3 bases: TGTGCCAGCAGTTACCGCTGGGGGGCGGGGGCCGAGCAGTACTTC.

The V gene is TRBV4-3, the J gene TRBJ2-1; possible D gene TRBD2, 5 bases. The V end lost 3 bases, the J end lost 6 bases, and 9 bases lay between the germline ends. From germline, CDR1 is LGHNA and CDR2 YSLEER. CDR3 size: 13 residues. The CDR3, as DNA: TGCGCCAGCAGCCAGATGGGGAGCAATGAGCAGTTCTTC. Its translation is CASSQMGSNEQFF.

The rearrangement joins TRBV7-2 to TRBJ2-1, with 7 bases matching TRBD2. Losses at the gene ends were 4 bases for V and 5 bases for J; bases not matched to a gene: 11. Looked up from germline, CDR1 is SGHTA and CDR2 is FQGNSA. There are 16 residues in the CDR3. CDR3 sequence: CASSSNPGLRNNEQFF. As DNA, the CDR3 is TGTGCCAGCAGCTCAAACCCGGGACTACGCAACAATGAGCAGTTCTTC. Complete variable domain (other parts from reference TRBV7-2 and TRBJ2-1): GAGVSQSPSNKVTEKGKDVELRCDPISGHTALYWYRQSLGQGLEFLIYFQGNSAPDKSGLPSDRFSAERTGGSVSTLTIQRTQQEDSAVYLCASSSNPGLRNNEQFFGPGTRLTVL.

The rearrangement joins TRBV4-2 to TRBJ2-7, with 9 bases fitting TRBD2. Per the germline V gene, CDR1 is LGHNA and CDR2 is YNFKEQ. With V trimmed by 0 bases and J by 4 bases, 4 bases remained unmatched. The CDR3 loop spans 15 amino acids. The CDR3 protein is CASSQDQRGVYEQYF. The CDR3 DNA sequence: TGTGCCAGCAGCCAAGATCAGCGGGGGGTGTACGAGCAGTACTTC.

The J gene is TRBJ2-2, the V gene TRBV15; D remains ambiguous. V was trimmed by 5 bases and J by 1 base, leaving 11 bases between them. In germline, CDR1 is LNHNV, CDR2 YYDKDF (reference sequence). This CDR3 is built from 15 residues. CDR3 amino acids: CATSDPQRNTGELFF. CDR3 sequence (DNA): TGTGCCACCAGCGACCCACAGCGGAACACCGGGGAGCTGTTTTTT. Filled out from reference TRBV15 and TRBJ2-2, the complete variable domain reads DAMVIQNPRYQVTQFGKPVTLSCSQTLNHNVMYWYQQKSSQAPKLLFHYYDKDFNNEADTPDNFQSRRPNTSFCFLDIRSPGLGDTAMYLCATSDPQRNTGELFFGEGSRLTVL.

The CDR3 loop reads CASSLGGFLANTEAFF. CDR3 nucleotide sequence: TGTGCCAGCAGCTTGGGGGGGTTTTTAGCCAACACTGAAGCTTTCTTT. The rearrangement joins TRBV5-6 to TRBJ1-1; possibly TRBD1 for D (5 bases). With 0 bases removed from V and 2 bases from J, the gap between germline ends came to 14 bases. Germline assignment: CDR1 SGHDT and CDR2 YYEEEE. This CDR3 has 16 residues.

This chain joins TRBV11-2 and TRBJ2-7, with D possibly TRBD2 on 5 matching bases. The germline V gene encodes CDR1 SGHAT and CDR2 FQNNGV. V dropped 5 bases and J dropped 2 bases, with 16 bases sitting between them. The CDR3 sequence is 15 residues long. CDR3 nucleotides: TGTGCCAGCAGCCCCCGGGCCGAGGGCGCCTACGAGCAGTACTTC. It specifies CASSPRAEGAYEQYF.

In its sample, this clone was seen a few times. This sequence joins TRBV6-1 and TRBJ1-5; 9 bases are a match to TRBD1. With 4 bases clipped from V and 5 bases from J, the junction kept 0 bases outside the gene matches. The CDR3 sequence is 13 residues long. Germline CDR1 and CDR2: MNHNS and SASEGT. The CDR3 DNA reads as TGTGCCAGCAGTGGGACAGGGGATCAGCCCCAGCATTTT. Protein product: CASSGTGDQPQHF.

The genes are TRBV7-2 and TRBJ2-7; TRBD1 is a possible D gene (5 bases). The V end was cut by 1 base, the J end by 0 bases, with 10 bases between. The germline CDR1 and CDR2 sequences are SGHTA and FQGNSA. The CDR3 length is 15 residues. The CDR3 DNA is TGTGCCAGCAGCTTAGGGGGCCGGAGCTCCTACGAGCAGTACTTC. This gives the protein CASSLGGRSSYEQYF.

This chain connects TRBV5-5 to TRBJ1-5, with D perhaps matching TRBD1 (6 bases). Trimming cost V 5 bases and J 0 bases, with 12 bases left between them. The germline V gene has CDR1 SGHKS and CDR2 YYEKEE (reference sequence). This CDR3 is built from 15 residues. The CDR3 DNA reads TGTGCCAGCAGGCCAGGGGTAAATAGCAATCAGCCCCAGCATTTT. This codes for CASRPGVNSNQPQHF.

The rearrangement links TRBV7-2 to TRBJ1-2; no firm D call. Between the trimmed V and J ends, which lost 5 bases and 5 bases, there was a span of 12 bases. The CDR3 length is 13 residues. The V gene's germline CDR1 is SGHTA and CDR2 FQGNSA. For the CDR3, the DNA is TGTGCCAGCAGCCCATCCGTTCGGTATGGCTACACCTTC. Residues: CASSPSVRYGYTF.

The DNA of the CDR3 is TGTGCCAGTAGTTTCAGCGGTTACAATGAGCAGTTCTTC. Its translation is CASSFSGYNEQFF. V is TRBV19 and J is TRBJ2-1; D perhaps matches TRBD2 (5 bases). Germline CDR1 LNHDA, CDR2 SQIVND (reference sequence). The CDR3 covers 13 residues. Trimming pared 5 bases from V and 4 bases from J, leaving 9 bases between.

The V gene is TRBV18, the J gene TRBJ2-7; TRBD2 might be the D (5 bases). Germline CDR1 KGHSH, CDR2 LQKENI. V was cut by 3 bases and J by 3 bases, with 15 bases left in between. This CDR3 has 15 residues. CDR3 loop: CASSPEWSGNYEQYF. The DNA for the CDR3 is TGTGCCAGCTCACCCGAATGGAGCGGAAACTACGAGCAGTACTTC.

This chain connects TRBV27 to TRBJ1-1; D is undetermined. The length of the CDR3 is 11 residues. Germline V gene data show CDR1 as MNHEY and CDR2 as SMNVEV (reference sequence). V gave up 10 bases and J gave up 10 bases, with 16 bases separating them. The CDR3 here is CATIHLSGAFF. CDR3 nucleotides: TGTGCCACCATCCATTTGTCTGGAGCTTTCTTT.

The gene calls are TRBV5-1 and TRBJ2-2; D gene unclear. CDR3 length: 15 amino acids. Germline loops: CDR1 SGHRS, CDR2 YFSETQ. V lost 0 bases to trimming and J lost 7 bases, with 13 bases between them. The CDR3 DNA sequence: TGCGCCAGCAGCTTGGAACCAGACCGTCGCGGGGAGCTGTTTTTT. Translated, it gives CASSLEPDRRGELFF.

V and J are TRBV9 and TRBJ2-7; TRBD1 matches 7 bases. The CDR3 has 16 residues. CDR1 and CDR2 from the germline V gene are SGDLS and YYNGEE. V lost 0 bases to trimming and J lost 0 bases; unmatched junction nucleotides: 6. CDR3 amino acids: CASSVGVGDSSYEQYF. The CDR3 DNA follows: TGTGCCAGCAGCGTAGGAGTAGGGGACAGCTCCTACGAGCAGTACTTC.

The rearrangement links TRBV7-8 to TRBJ2-3; 9 positions match TRBD2. The J segment lost 0 bases and the V segment lost 0 bases, leaving 1 base of the junction unmatched. The CDR3 contains 16 residues. CDR1 is SGHVS and CDR2 is FQNEAQ in the germline V gene. The DNA of the CDR3 is TGTGCCAGCAGCTTAGCAAGCGGGAGGAGCACAGATACGCAGTATTTT. Amino acid sequence: CASSLASGRSTDTQYF.

In its sample, this clone was seen once. This chain uses TRBV4-2 with TRBJ2-3; TRBD2 matches 8 bases. Germline loops: CDR1 LGHNA, CDR2 YNFKEQ. Unmatched junction bases numbered 7, after V lost 0 bases and J lost 5 bases. The CDR3 sequence is 16 residues long. CDR3 sequence (DNA): TGTGCCAGCAGCCAAGACCGGGGGGGCGGCAGAGATACGCAGTATTTT. It codes for CASSQDRGGGRDTQYF.

The chain uses TRBV5-1 and TRBJ1-1; 8 nucleotides match TRBD1. The CDR3 has 16 residues. Germline-derived CDR1 and CDR2 are SGHRS and YFSETQ. V dropped 0 bases and J dropped 0; count of bases not matched to a gene: 4. The CDR3 DNA follows: TGCGCCAGCAGCTTGGGGACAGGGACCATGAACACTGAAGCTTTCTTT. Amino acids: CASSLGTGTMNTEAFF. Supplemented by reference TRBV5-1 and TRBJ1-1, the full variable domain reads KAGVTQTPRYLIKTRGQQVTLSCSPISGHRSVSWYQQTPGQGLQFLFEYFSETQRNKGNFPGRFSGRQFSNSRSEMNVSTLELGDSALYLCASSLGTGTMNTEAFFGQGTRLTVV.

V is TRBV11-1 and J is TRBJ1-2; D remains unclear. Germline CDR1 is SGHAT and CDR2 is FQDESV (reference sequence). This CDR3 spans 15 amino acids. Trimming stripped 5 bases from V and 8 bases from J, with 21 bases between. The CDR3 region is CASSTRADTFGGYTF. CDR3 sequence (DNA): TGTGCCAGCAGCACCCGGGCTGATACTTTTGGGGGCTACACCTTC.

The V gene is TRBV5-1, the J gene TRBJ1-2; 7 bases map to TRBD1. The CDR3 length is 15 residues. V trimming: 4 bases; J trimming: 2 bases; junction bases outside the gene matches: 8. Germline assignment: CDR1 SGHRS and CDR2 YFSETQ. The DNA for the CDR3 is TGCGCCAGCAGCCCGGCAGGGGGTTCCAACTATGGCTACACCTTC. Protein: CASSPAGGSNYGYTF.

In the case of this clone: Mismatch with germline at one junction end may stem from a read error. The chain joins TRBV7-8 to TRBJ1-5, with 9 bases lining up with TRBD1. Germline CDR1 and CDR2: SGHVS and FQNEAQ. This CDR3 has 16 amino acids. The CDR3, as DNA: TGTGCCGGCAGCTTAGCAGGGGACAGGGCCGATCAGCCCCAGCATTTT. Protein: CAGSLAGDRADQPQHF.